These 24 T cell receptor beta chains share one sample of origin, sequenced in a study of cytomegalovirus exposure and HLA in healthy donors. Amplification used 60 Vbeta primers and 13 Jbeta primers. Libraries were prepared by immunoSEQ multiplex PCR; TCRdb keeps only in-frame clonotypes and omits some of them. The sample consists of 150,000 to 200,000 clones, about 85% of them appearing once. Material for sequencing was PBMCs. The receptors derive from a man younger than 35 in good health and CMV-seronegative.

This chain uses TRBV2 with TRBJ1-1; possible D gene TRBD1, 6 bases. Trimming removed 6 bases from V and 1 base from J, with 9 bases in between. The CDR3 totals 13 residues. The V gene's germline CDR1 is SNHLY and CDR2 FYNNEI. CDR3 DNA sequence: TGTGCCAGCAGCGAGGACAGGAACACTGAAGCTTTCTTT. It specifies CASSEDRNTEAFF.

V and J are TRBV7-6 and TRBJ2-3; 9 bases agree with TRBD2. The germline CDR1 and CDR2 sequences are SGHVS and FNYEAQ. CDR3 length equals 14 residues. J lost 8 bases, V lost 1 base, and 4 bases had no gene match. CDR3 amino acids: CASSLVAGEGTQYF. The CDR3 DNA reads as TGTGCCAGCAGCTTAGTAGCGGGAGAGGGTACGCAGTATTTT.

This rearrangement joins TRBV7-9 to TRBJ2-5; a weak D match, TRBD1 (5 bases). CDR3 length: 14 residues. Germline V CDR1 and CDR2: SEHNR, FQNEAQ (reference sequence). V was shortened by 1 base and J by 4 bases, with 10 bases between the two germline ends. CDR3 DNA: TGTGCCAGCAGCTTAGGGGGCTCCGGAGAGACCCAGTACTTC. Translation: CASSLGGSGETQYF.

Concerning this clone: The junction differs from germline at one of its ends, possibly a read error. DNA of the CDR3: TGTTCCAGCAGCTTAAGGGCAGGGGCGATACATTCACCCCTCCACTTT. This encodes CSSSLRAGAIHSPLHF. This sequence joins TRBV7-9 and TRBJ1-6; D may be TRBD1 (6 bases). Germline CDR1 is SEHNR and CDR2 is FQNEAQ (reference sequence). This CDR3 has 16 amino acids.

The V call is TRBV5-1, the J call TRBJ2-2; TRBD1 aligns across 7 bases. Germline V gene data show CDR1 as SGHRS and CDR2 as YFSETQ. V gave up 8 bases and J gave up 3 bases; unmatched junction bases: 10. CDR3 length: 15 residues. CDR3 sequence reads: CASTPSGGDTGELFF. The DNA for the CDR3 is TGCGCCAGTACCCCTTCAGGGGGTGACACCGGGGAGCTGTTTTTT.

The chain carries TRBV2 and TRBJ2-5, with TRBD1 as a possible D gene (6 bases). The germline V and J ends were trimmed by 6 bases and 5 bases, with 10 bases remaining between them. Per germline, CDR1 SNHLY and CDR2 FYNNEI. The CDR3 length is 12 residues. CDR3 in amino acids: CASRGAGETQYF. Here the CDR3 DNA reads TGTGCCAGCAGGGGGGCCGGGGAGACCCAGTACTTC.

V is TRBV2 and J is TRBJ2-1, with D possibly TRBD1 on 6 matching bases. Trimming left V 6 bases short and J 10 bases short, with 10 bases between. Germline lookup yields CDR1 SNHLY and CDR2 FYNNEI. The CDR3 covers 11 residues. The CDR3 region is CASSAGDEQFF. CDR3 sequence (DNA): TGTGCCAGCAGCGCAGGGGACGAGCAGTTCTTC.

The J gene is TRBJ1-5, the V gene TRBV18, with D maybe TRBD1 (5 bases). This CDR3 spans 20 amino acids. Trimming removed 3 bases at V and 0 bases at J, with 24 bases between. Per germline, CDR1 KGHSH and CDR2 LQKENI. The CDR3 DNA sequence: TGTGCCAGCTCACCCAGTCGCAGGGAGGACCTCCTCTATAGCAATCAGCCCCAGCATTTT. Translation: CASSPSRREDLLYSNQPQHF.

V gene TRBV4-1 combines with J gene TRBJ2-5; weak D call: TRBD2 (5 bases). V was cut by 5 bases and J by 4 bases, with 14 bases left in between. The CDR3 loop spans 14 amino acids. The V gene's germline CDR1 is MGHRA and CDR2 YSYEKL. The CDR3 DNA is TGCGCCAGCAGCTCACGAGGGCAGCCAGAGACCCAGTACTTC. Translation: CASSSRGQPETQYF.

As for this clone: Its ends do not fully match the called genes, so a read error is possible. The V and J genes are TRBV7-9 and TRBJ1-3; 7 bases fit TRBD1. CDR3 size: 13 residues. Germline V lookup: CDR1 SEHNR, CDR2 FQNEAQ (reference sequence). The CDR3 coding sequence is TGTTCCAGCAGCTTGGGACAGGGAAACACCATATATTTT. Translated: CSSSLGQGNTIYF. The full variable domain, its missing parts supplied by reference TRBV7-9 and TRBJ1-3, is DTGVSQNPRHKITKRGQNVTFRCDPISEHNRLYWYRQTLGQGPEFLTYFQNEAQLEKSRLLSDRFSAERPKGSFSTLEIQRTEQGDSAMYLCSSSLGQGNTIYFGEGSWLTVV.

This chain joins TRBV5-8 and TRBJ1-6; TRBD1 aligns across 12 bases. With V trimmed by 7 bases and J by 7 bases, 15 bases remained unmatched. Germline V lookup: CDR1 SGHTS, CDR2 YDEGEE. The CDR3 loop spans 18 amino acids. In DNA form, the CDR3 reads TGTGCCAGCGTGATTCGACCGGGACAGGGGGCGTCGAATTCACCCCTCCACTTT. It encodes CASVIRPGQGASNSPLHF.

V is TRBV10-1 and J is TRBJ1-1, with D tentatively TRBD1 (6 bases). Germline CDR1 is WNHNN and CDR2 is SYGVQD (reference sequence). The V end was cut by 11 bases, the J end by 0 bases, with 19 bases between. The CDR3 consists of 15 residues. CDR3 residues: CARDECNRVNTEAFF. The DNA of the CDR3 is TGCGCCCGCGACGAATGCAACAGGGTGAACACTGAAGCTTTCTTT.

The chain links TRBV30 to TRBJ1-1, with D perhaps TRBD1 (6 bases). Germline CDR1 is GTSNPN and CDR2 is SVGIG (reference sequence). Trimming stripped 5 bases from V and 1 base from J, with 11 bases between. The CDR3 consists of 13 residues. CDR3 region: CAWEDRPNTEAFF. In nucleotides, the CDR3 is TGTGCCTGGGAGGACAGACCGAACACTGAAGCTTTCTTT. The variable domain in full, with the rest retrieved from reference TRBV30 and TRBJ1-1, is SQTIHQWPATLVQPVGSPLSLECTVEGTSNPNLYWYRQAAGRGLQLLFYSVGIGQISSEVPQNLSASRPQDRQFILSSKKLLLSDSGFYLCAWEDRPNTEAFFGQGTRLTVV.

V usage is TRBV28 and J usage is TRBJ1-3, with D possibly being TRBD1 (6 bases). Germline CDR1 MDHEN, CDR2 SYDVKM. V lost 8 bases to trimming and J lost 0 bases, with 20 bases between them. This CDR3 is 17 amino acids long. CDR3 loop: CASRAPGDFSSGNTIYF. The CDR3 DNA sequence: TGTGCCAGCCGCGCCCCAGGGGATTTTAGCTCTGGAAACACCATATATTTT. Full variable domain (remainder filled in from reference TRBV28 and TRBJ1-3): DVKVTQSSRYLVKRTGEKVFLECVQDMDHENMFWYRQDPGLGLRLIYFSYDVKMKEKGDIPEGYSVSREKKERFSLILESASTNQTSMYLCASRAPGDFSSGNTIYFGEGSWLTVV.

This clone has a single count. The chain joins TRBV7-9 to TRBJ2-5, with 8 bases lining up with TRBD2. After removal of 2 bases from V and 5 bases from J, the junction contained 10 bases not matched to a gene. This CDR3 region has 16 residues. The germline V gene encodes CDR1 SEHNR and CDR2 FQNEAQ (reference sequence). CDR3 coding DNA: TGTGCCAGCAGCTTACCCCAGGCGGGAGGAGGGGAGACCCAGTACTTC. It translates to CASSLPQAGGGETQYF.

The CDR3 DNA is TGTGCCAGCAGTTACTCGACACTAGCGGGGGCTAAGAAGCAGTACTTC. As protein: CASSYSTLAGAKKQYF. The V gene is TRBV6-5, the J gene TRBJ2-7; 11 bases align to TRBD2. The germline V gene encodes CDR1 MNHEY and CDR2 SVGAGI. The trim removed 0 bases at V and 8 bases at J, leaving 9 bases unmatched. The CDR3 has 16 residues.

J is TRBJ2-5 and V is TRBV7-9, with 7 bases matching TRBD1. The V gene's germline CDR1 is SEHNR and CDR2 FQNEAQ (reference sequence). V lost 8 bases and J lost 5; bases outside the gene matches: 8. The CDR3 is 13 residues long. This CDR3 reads CASEGTGDETQYF. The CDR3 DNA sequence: TGTGCCAGCGAGGGTACAGGGGACGAGACCCAGTACTTC. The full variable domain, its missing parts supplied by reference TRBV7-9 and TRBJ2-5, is DTGVSQNPRHKITKRGQNVTFRCDPISEHNRLYWYRQTLGQGPEFLTYFQNEAQLEKSRLLSDRFSAERPKGSFSTLEIQRTEQGDSAMYLCASEGTGDETQYFGPGTRLLVL.

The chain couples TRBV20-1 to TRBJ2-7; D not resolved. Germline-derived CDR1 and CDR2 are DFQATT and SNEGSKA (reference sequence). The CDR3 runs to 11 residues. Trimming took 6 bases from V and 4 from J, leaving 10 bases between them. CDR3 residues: CSATTPYEQYF. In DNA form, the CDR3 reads TGCAGTGCGACGACACCATACGAGCAGTACTTC.

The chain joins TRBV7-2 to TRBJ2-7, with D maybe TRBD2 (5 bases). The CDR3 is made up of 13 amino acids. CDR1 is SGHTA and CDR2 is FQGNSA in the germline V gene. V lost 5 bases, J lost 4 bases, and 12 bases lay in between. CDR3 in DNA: TGTGCCAGCAGCCCGCTTGAGGGATACGAGCAGTACTTC. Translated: CASSPLEGYEQYF. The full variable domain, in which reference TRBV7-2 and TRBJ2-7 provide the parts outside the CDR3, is GAGVSQSPSNKVTEKGKDVELRCDPISGHTALYWYRQSLGQGLEFLIYFQGNSAPDKSGLPSDRFSAERTGGSVSTLTIQRTQQEDSAVYLCASSPLEGYEQYFGPGTRLTVT.

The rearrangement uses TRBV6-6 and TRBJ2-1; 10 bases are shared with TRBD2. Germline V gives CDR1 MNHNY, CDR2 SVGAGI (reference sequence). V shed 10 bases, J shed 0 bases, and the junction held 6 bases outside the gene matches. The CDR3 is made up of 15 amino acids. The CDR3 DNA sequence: TGTGCCACCCGAGCGGGGGGGAGCTCCTACAATGAGCAGTTCTTC. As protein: CATRAGGSSYNEQFF.

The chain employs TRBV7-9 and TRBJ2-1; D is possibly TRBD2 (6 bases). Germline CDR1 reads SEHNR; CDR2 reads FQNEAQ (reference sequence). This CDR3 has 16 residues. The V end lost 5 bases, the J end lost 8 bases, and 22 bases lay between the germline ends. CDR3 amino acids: CASSPEPVFPGDEQFF. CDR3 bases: TGTGCCAGCAGCCCCGAACCGGTCTTCCCGGGGGATGAGCAGTTCTTC.

The CDR3 DNA is TGTGCCAGTAGTATAGGGGACAGGTTGCAGCCCCAGCATTTT. It translates to CASSIGDRLQPQHF. This chain links TRBV19 with TRBJ1-5, with 8 positions matching TRBD1. The ends lost 1 base at V and 7 bases at J; junction bases unmatched: 3. The CDR3 length is 14 residues. CDR1 and CDR2 (germline): LNHDA, SQIVND (reference sequence).

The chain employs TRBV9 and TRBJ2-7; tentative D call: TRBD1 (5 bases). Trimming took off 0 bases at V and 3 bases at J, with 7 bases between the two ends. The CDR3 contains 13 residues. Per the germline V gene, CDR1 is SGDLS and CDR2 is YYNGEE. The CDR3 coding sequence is TGTGCCAGCAGCGTAGGGGGCAACTACGAGCAGTACTTC. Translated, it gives CASSVGGNYEQYF.

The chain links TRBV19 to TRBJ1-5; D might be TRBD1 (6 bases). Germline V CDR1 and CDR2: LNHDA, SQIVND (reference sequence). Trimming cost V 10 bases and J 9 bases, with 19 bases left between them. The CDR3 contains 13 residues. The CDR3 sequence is CATRTAVHGPQHF. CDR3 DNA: TGTGCCACCCGGACAGCAGTGCATGGGCCCCAGCATTTT.